The following is a T cell receptor (beta chain) sequence with its context. The data derive from a study of T cell responses to AZD1222 COVID-19 vaccine. The ends lost 3 bases at V and 8 bases at J; junction bases unmatched: 11. The CDR3 extends over 16 amino acids. The germline V gene encodes CDR1 SGHDT and CDR2 YYEEEE. The table came from immunoSEQ multiplex PCR; TCRdb's copy has only in-frame clones and leaves some out. The sample includes 110,000 to 150,000 clones, around 90% seen only once; the top ten take around 3.5%. Sample: peripheral blood, taken on day 0 of AZD1222 vaccination. The chain recombines TRBV5-6 with TRBJ2-1; the match to TRBD2 covers 10 bases. This receptor was taken from an adult in good health. CDR3 residues: CASSWLTKREGDEQFF. The CDR3 DNA is TGTGCCAGCAGCTGGCTAACTAAGCGGGAGGGCGATGAGCAGTTCTTC. Full variable domain (remainder filled in from reference TRBV5-6 and TRBJ2-1): DAGVTQSPTHLIKTRGQQVTLRCSPKSGHDTVSWYQQALGQGPQFIFQYYEEEERQRGNFPDRFSGHQFPNYSSELNVNALLLGDSALYLCASSWLTKREGDEQFFGPGTRLTVL.